This T cell receptor beta chain originates from a study of shared clonotypes between healthy human individuals. Notes on the study in general: The sampled material consisted only of blood, and tissue repertoires are likely to differ.

CD45RO-negative cells were positively selected for CCR7, leaving out terminally differentiated effector memory CD45RA+ cells. Healthy adults negative for HIV, lacking recent acute infections or vaccinations, served as donors. Original processing methods: ImmunoSEQ only sent back junction sequences with no quality scores, so filtering was done differently. TCRdb's table, derived via immunoSEQ multiplex PCR, lists solely in-frame clones and lacks some. V and J calls and clone size are copied from that table; D and trimming were computed from the DNA. The sample lists millions of clones, about 95% occurring once. In regard to this clone: Antigen specificity is unknown.

From germline, CDR1 is MDHEN and CDR2 SYDVKM. CDR3 length equals 13 residues. V shed 8 bases, J shed 8 bases, and the junction held 7 bases outside the gene matches. Sequences were obtained from naive CD8+ T cells sorted from blood. This receptor was obtained from a man between 18 and 35 years old in good health. This rearrangement joins TRBV28 to TRBJ2-1; TRBD1 aligns across 9 bases. CDR3 DNA sequence: TGTGCCAGCGAAGGTGGGACAGGGCATGAGCAGTTCTTC. It specifies CASEGGTGHEQFF.